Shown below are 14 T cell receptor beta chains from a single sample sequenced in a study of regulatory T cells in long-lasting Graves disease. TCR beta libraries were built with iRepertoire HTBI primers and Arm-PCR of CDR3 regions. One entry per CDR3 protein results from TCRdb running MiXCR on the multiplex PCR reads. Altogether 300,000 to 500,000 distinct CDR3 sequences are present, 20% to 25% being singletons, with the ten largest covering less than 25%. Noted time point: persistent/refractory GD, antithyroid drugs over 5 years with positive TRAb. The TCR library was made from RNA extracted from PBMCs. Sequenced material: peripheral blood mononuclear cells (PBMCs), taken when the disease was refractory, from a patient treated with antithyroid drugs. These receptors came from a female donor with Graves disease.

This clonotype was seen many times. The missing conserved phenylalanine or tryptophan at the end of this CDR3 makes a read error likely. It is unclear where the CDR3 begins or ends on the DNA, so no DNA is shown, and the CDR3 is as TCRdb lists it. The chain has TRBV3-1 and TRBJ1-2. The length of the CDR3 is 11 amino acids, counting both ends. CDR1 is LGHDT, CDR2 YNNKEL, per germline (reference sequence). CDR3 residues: CASSQGTVLFL.

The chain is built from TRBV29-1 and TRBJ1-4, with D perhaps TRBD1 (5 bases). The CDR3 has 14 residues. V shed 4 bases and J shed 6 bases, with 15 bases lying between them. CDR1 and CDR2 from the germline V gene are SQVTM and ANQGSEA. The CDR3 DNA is TGCAGCGTTGGAAGACCGGGAGGGGATGAAAAACTGTTTTTT. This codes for CSVGRPGGDEKLFF.

The CDR3 DNA follows: TGTGCCAGCAGCACCTGGACTGGGGGTGAGACCCAGTACTTC. This translates into CASSTWTGGETQYF. The gene calls are TRBV9 and TRBJ2-5; the D gene could be TRBD1 or TRBD2 (5 bases each). The CDR3 has 14 amino acids. V dropped 4 bases and J dropped 5 bases, with 15 bases sitting between them. In germline, CDR1 is SGDLS, CDR2 YYNGEE.

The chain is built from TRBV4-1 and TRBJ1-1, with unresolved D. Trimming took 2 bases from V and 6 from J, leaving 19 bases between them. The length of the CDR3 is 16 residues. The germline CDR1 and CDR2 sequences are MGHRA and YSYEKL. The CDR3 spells CASSQLNKGSSAEAFF. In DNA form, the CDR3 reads TGCGCCAGCAGCCAATTGAATAAGGGCTCATCGGCTGAAGCTTTCTTT.

The DNA of the CDR3 is TGTGCCAGCAGCATAGGGACAGGGGGTATATATGGCTACACCTTC. It translates to CASSIGTGGIYGYTF. V usage is TRBV7-2 and J usage is TRBJ1-2; 11 bases are shared with TRBD1. With V trimmed by 5 bases and J by 5 bases, 7 bases remained unmatched. Germline CDR1 reads SGHTA; CDR2 reads FQGNSA. The CDR3 length is 15 residues. Combining the CDR3 with reference TRBV7-2 and TRBJ1-2 gives the whole variable domain GAGVSQSPSNKVTEKGKDVELRCDPISGHTALYWYRQSLGQGLEFLIYFQGNSAPDKSGLPSDRFSAERTGGSVSTLTIQRTQQEDSAVYLCASSIGTGGIYGYTFGSGTRLTVV.

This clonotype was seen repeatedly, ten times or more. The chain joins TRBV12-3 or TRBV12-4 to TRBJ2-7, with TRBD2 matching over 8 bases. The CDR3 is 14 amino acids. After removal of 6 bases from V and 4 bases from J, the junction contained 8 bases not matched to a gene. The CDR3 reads CASSLGTRVYEQYF. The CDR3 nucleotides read TGTGCCAGCAGCTTGGGGACTAGGGTGTACGAGCAGTACTTC.

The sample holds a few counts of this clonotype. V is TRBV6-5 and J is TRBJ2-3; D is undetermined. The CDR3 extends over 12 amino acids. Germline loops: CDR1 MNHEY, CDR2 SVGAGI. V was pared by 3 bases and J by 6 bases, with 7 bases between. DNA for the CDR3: TGTGCCAGCAGTTATGGGGTGGATACGCAGTATTTT. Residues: CASSYGVDTQYF.

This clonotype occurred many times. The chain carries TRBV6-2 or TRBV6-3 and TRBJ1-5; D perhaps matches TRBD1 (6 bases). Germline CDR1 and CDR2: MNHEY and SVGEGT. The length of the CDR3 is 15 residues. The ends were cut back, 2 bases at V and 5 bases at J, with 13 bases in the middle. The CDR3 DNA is TGTGCCAGCAGTTACCCAGGGGCCGGGGATCAGCCCCAGCATTTT. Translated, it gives CASSYPGAGDQPQHF.

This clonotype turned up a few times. CDR3 in DNA: TGTGCCAGCAGCTTAGACCCGGGAGGCAACTACGAGCAGTACTTC. Protein product: CASSLDPGGNYEQYF. The gene calls are TRBV7-6 and TRBJ2-7, with 7 bases fitting TRBD2. With 1 base clipped from V and 3 bases from J, the junction kept 6 bases outside the gene matches. Germline V gene sequence: CDR1 SGHVS, CDR2 FNYEAQ. This CDR3 contains 15 residues.

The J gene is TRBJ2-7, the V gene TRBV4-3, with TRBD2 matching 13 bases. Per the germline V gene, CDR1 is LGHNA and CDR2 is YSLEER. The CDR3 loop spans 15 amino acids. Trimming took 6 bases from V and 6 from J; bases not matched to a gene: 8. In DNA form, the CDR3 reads TGCGCCAGCAGTGCAACACTAGCGGGAGGGACCGAGCAGTACTTC. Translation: CASSATLAGGTEQYF.

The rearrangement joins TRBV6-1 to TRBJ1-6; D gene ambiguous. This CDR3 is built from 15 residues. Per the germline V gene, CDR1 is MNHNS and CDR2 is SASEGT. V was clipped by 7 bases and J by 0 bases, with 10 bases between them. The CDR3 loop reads CASTIESSYNSPLHF. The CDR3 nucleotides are TGTGCCAGCACAATTGAGAGCTCCTATAATTCACCCCTCCACTTT.

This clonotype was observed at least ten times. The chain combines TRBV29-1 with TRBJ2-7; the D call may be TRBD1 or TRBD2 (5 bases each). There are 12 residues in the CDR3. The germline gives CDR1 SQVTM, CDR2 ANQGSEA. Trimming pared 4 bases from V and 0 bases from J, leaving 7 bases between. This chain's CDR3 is CSVGDDSYEQYF. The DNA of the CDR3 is TGCAGCGTTGGGGACGACTCCTACGAGCAGTACTTC.

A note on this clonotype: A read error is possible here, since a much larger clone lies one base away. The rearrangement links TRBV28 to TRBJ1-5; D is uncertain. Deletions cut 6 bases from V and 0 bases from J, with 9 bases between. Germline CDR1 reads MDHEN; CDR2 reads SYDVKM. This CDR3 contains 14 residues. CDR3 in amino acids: CASRSDNSNQPQHF. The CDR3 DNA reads TGTGCCAGCAGATCCGACAATAGCAATCAGCCCCAGCATTTT.

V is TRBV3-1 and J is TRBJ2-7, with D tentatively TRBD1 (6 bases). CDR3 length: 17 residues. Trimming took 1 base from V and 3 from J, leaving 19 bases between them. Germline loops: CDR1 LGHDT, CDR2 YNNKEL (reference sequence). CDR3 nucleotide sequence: TGTGCCAGCAGCCAAGGAGGAGGTAGGGGGAGAGACTACGAGCAGTACTTC. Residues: CASSQGGGRGRDYEQYF.